The rows below give T cell receptor beta chains drawn from one sample of a study of blood T cell repertoires in COVID-19. Profiled with immunoSEQ multiplex PCR; TCRdb holds only in-frame clones, not every one. Of hundreds of thousands of clones listed, about four fifths are singletons. Sequencing was carried out using PBMCs or T cells enriched from blood (not recorded which). Receptors were obtained from a woman aged 55-69 years who had recovered from COVID-19. Both conserved end residues are part of each CDR3. A D gene is named only where the DNA matches it firmly. Size values are once, few and many counts, or a class for expanded clones, and some rows have none.

clone size,J gene,D gene,V gene,CDR3 DNA,CDR3 protein
NA,TRBJ2-1,NA,TRBV9,TGTGCCAGCAGCGAGGCGGTGGCAGAAGCCTACAATGAGCAGTTCTTC,CASSEAVAEAYNEQFF
NA,TRBJ2-5,TRBD1,TRBV13,TGTGCCAGCAGCTTAGGCCCGACAGGGCCCCAAGAGACCCAGTACTTC,CASSLGPTGPQETQYF
NA,TRBJ2-2,NA,TRBV29-1,TGCAGCGTTGTGGGCAGTTCCCCCGGGGAGCTGTTTTTT,CSVVGSSPGELFF
NA,TRBJ1-5,NA,TRBV18,TGTGCCAGCTCCCCAGGAAGAGGGCCCACTGGCAATCAGCCCCAGCATTTT,CASSPGRGPTGNQPQHF
NA,TRBJ2-6,NA,TRBV18,TGTGCCAGCTCACCACCGTCAGCTGGGGCCAACGTCCTGACTTTC,CASSPPSAGANVLTF
NA,TRBJ1-3,TRBD1,TRBV2,TGTGCCAGCGGAGGACAGGGAGGCCGAAACACCATATATTTT,CASGGQGGRNTIYF
NA,TRBJ2-1,NA,TRBV5-1,TGCGCCAGCAGCTATCAGACGGGTGAGCAGTTCTTC,CASSYQTGEQFF
NA,TRBJ2-6,NA,TRBV9,TGTGCCAGCAGCGTCGGCGGGGTCATCTCTGGGGCCAACGTCCTGACTTTC,CASSVGGVISGANVLTF
NA,TRBJ2-1,TRBD2,TRBV2,TGTGCCAGCAATAGCGGGGGGGGTTATAATGAGCAGTTCTTC,CASNSGGGYNEQFF
few,TRBJ2-1,TRBD2,TRBV5-1,TGCGCCAGCAGCTCCGTCCCGGGGGGCTCCTACAATGAGCAGTTCTTC,CASSSVPGGSYNEQFF
NA,TRBJ1-2,TRBD1,TRBV15,TGTGCCACCAGCGCACGACAGGGGCTCGATGGCTACACCTTC,CATSARQGLDGYTF
NA,TRBJ2-5,TRBD2,TRBV24-1,TGTGCCACACGACGGGGGGGCGAGACCCAGTACTTC,CATRRGGETQYF
NA,TRBJ2-3,NA,TRBV5-4,TGTGCCAGCAGCTTGGGTACAGGGCTTGGAGATACGCAGTATTTT,CASSLGTGLGDTQYF
NA,TRBJ2-1,TRBD1,TRBV9,TGTGCCAGCAGCGTTTCGGGACAGAGAGGGAATGAGCAGTTCTTC,CASSVSGQRGNEQFF
NA,TRBJ1-1,NA,TRBV6-5,TGTGCCAGCTCCAAATCGGGGGGAACCCCTGGAGCTTTCTTT,CASSKSGGTPGAFF
NA,TRBJ1-6,TRBD1,TRBV19,TGTGCCAGTAACGCGGTGACAGGGGACTATAATTCACCCCTCCACTTT,CASNAVTGDYNSPLHF
NA,TRBJ1-4,NA,TRBV6-5,TGTGCCAGCAGTTACTCTGGTCGGGTGAGAGAGAAACTGTTTTTT,CASSYSGRVREKLFF
NA,TRBJ2-3,NA,TRBV7-8,TGTGCCAGCAGCTTATTGGGAGAGTCAGATACGCAGTATTTT,CASSLLGESDTQYF
NA,TRBJ2-1,NA,TRBV10-1,TGCGCCAGCAGCCGAACCGGGACAAACAATGAGCAGTTCTTC,CASSRTGTNNEQFF
NA,TRBJ1-3,NA,TRBV9,TGTGCCAGCAGCGTAGATTTGAGCTCTGGAAACACCATATATTTT,CASSVDLSSGNTIYF
few,TRBJ2-7,TRBD1,TRBV12-3/TRBV12-4,TGTGCCAGCAGTTTAGGGGACAGGGGCCCGTACTTC,CASSLGDRGPYF
NA,TRBJ2-5,NA,TRBV2,TGTGCCAGCACCAGGACGACAGGAGAGACCCAGTACTTC,CASTRTTGETQYF
NA,TRBJ2-5,NA,TRBV2,TGTGCCAGCAGTGAAGGAGGATACGACGGAGACACCCAGTACTTC,CASSEGGYDGDTQYF
NA,TRBJ2-2,NA,TRBV3-1/TRBV3-2,TGTGCCACCACCCGCCGGCGGGGAGACACCGGGGAGCTGTTTTTT,CATTRRRGDTGELFF
NA,TRBJ2-1,TRBD2,TRBV10-3,TGTGCCATCAGTGAGTCGATGGCTAGCGGGGATTACAATGAGCAGTTCTTC,CAISESMASGDYNEQFF
once,TRBJ2-2,TRBD1,TRBV6-6,TGTGCCAGCAGTCTGGACAGGGCGGTCGGGGAGCTGTTTTTT,CASSLDRAVGELFF
NA,TRBJ1-2,TRBD1,TRBV7-2,TGTGCCAGCAGCCAACTACAGGGGGTTAACTATGGCTACACCTTC,CASSQLQGVNYGYTF
NA,TRBJ1-2,NA,TRBV9,TGTGCCAGCAGCGTATCTCGGGGACTAAACTATGGCTACACCTTC,CASSVSRGLNYGYTF
many,TRBJ2-7,NA,TRBV6-2/TRBV6-3,TGTGCCAGCAGTCATGGGGAGTTGTACGAGCAGTACTTC,CASSHGELYEQYF
once,TRBJ2-1,NA,TRBV7-2,TGTGCCAGCAGCTCGGAGGGGGCAGGTGAGTTCTTC,CASSSEGAGEFF
NA,TRBJ2-7,NA,TRBV6-5,TGTGCCAGCGTTCTGGGCGTCGGCTACGAGCAGTACTTC,CASVLGVGYEQYF
NA,TRBJ1-1,NA,TRBV29-1,TGCAGCGCCGCGACGGGGGGGATGAACACTGAAGCTTTCTTT,CSAATGGMNTEAFF
few,TRBJ1-5,TRBD1,TRBV20-1,TGCAGTGCTAGTCCCGGGACAGGGTTCAATCAGCCCCAGCATTTT,CSASPGTGFNQPQHF
few,TRBJ1-2,NA,TRBV20-1,TGCAGTGCTAGCGAGGAGGGCTACACCTTC,CSASEEGYTF
NA,TRBJ1-2,TRBD1,TRBV7-2,TGTGCCAGCAGCCGGTTACTACAGGGGTCCGATGGCTACACCTTC,CASSRLLQGSDGYTF
NA,TRBJ2-1,TRBD1,TRBV11-3,TGTGCCAGCAGCCCCCGACAGGGGGCCTACAATGAGCAGTTCTTC,CASSPRQGAYNEQFF
NA,TRBJ2-6,NA,TRBV5-4,TGTGCCAGCAGCTTCGGAGCGTTCAAGAGCTCTGGGGCCAACGTCCTGACTTTC,CASSFGAFKSSGANVLTF
NA,TRBJ2-2,NA,TRBV29-1,TGCAGCGTTGAATCGGGGACATCGAACACCGGGGAGCTGTTTTTT,CSVESGTSNTGELFF
NA,TRBJ1-5,TRBD1,TRBV18,TGTGCCAGCTCCTTAAGGACAGGTGATCAGCCCCAGCATTTT,CASSLRTGDQPQHF
NA,TRBJ1-4,NA,TRBV7-8,TGTGCCAGCAGCTTAGTGGGAGCAACTAATGAAAAACTGTTTTTT,CASSLVGATNEKLFF
NA,TRBJ2-2,NA,TRBV9,TGTGCCAGCAGCGTAGTGGAGGTCCCCGGGGAGCTGTTTTTT,CASSVVEVPGELFF